This T cell receptor (beta chain) was found in a study of human T cells and chemical hapten exposure. Study-level background: Across its approximately 25 weeks, the study gave patients weekly diphenylcyclopropenone doses to the scalp.

Individual cDNA molecules in this library carried unique molecular identifiers. TCRdb passed the RACE reads through MiXCR, listing each CDR3 protein once. The sample records about 41,000 distinct CDR3 sequences, 3% to 4% being singletons. Described time point: patch test 2, 6 weeks after DPC sensitization. Treatment here: therapeutic diphenylcyclopropenone sensitization with weekly scalp DPC. The CDR3 has 15 residues. In germline, CDR1 is DFQATT, CDR2 SNEGSKA (reference sequence). V lost 0 bases and J 0 bases, leaving 12 bases between the germline ends. This clonotype came up many times. This specimen was whole blood, taken in connection with sensitization to the hapten diphenylcyclopropenone (DPC). The receptor comes from a man aged 35-49 years with alopecia areata. Some clones in this sample may be carry-over from other donors' samples. This sequence joins TRBV20-1 and TRBJ2-7, with a possible D match to TRBD1 (5 bases). CDR3 sequence: CSARDPKGNSYEQYF. In DNA form, the CDR3 reads TGCAGTGCTAGAGATCCAAAGGGGAACTCCTACGAGCAGTACTTC.